This T cell receptor beta chain was observed in a study of T cell changes during pregnancy in multiple sclerosis. Sequenced by immunoSEQ multiplex PCR; TCRdb stores in-frame clones only, minus some. The sample holds more than 9,000 clones, roughly 90% seen once. The V end was cut by 4 bases, the J end by 4 bases, with 15 bases between. CDR1 SGHTA and CDR2 FQGTGA come from the germline V gene. This CDR3 is built from 15 residues. The V gene is TRBV7-3, the J gene TRBJ2-3; weak D call: TRBD2 (7 bases). The origin of this receptor is a female donor in good health, enrolled as a control in a pregnancy study. The source material was CD8+ T cells from peripheral blood mononuclear cells, sampled in the first trimester of pregnancy. The CDR3 nucleotides read TGTGCCAGCAGCTCCGCGGGCGGGGGCGCAGATACGCAGTATTTT. It codes for CASSSAGGGADTQYF.